The clone carrying this T cell receptor (beta chain) was seen a few times. The antigen is not known. The data originate from a study of T-cell reconstitution after alpha-beta-depleted transplantation in children. A library of TCRbeta sequences, prepared with unique molecular identifiers, was generated. A single record per CDR3 protein comes from TCRdb applying MiXCR to the PCR reads. Here the sample spans 780,000 or so distinct CDR3 sequences, roughly 15% being singletons. Whole-study results and caveats: Approximately two months post-transplant, alpha-beta T cells reportedly originated from several hundred expanded graft clones. T-cell counts and diversity at one year post-transplant came mainly from newly produced T cells. Surviving recipient T cells and intrathymic progenitors accounted for some patients' high TCRbeta diversity at day 60.

The CDR3 runs 12 residues. Trimming took 5 bases from V and 0 from J, leaving 7 bases between them. Germline V lookup: CDR1 SQVTM, CDR2 ANQGSEA. The sequenced sample was PBMCs, mostly from graft donor cells, obtained 360 days after TCRalphabeta/CD19-depleted stem cell transplant. The rearrangement links TRBV29-1 to TRBJ1-1; D is unclear. This sequence was found in a male patient aged 10 to 17 who had a stem cell transplant for acute lymphoblastic leukemia, so the T cells may come from the graft donor. Here the CDR3 reads CSVFEMNTEAFF. The CDR3 DNA sequence: TGCAGCGTTTTCGAGATGAACACTGAAGCTTTCTTT.